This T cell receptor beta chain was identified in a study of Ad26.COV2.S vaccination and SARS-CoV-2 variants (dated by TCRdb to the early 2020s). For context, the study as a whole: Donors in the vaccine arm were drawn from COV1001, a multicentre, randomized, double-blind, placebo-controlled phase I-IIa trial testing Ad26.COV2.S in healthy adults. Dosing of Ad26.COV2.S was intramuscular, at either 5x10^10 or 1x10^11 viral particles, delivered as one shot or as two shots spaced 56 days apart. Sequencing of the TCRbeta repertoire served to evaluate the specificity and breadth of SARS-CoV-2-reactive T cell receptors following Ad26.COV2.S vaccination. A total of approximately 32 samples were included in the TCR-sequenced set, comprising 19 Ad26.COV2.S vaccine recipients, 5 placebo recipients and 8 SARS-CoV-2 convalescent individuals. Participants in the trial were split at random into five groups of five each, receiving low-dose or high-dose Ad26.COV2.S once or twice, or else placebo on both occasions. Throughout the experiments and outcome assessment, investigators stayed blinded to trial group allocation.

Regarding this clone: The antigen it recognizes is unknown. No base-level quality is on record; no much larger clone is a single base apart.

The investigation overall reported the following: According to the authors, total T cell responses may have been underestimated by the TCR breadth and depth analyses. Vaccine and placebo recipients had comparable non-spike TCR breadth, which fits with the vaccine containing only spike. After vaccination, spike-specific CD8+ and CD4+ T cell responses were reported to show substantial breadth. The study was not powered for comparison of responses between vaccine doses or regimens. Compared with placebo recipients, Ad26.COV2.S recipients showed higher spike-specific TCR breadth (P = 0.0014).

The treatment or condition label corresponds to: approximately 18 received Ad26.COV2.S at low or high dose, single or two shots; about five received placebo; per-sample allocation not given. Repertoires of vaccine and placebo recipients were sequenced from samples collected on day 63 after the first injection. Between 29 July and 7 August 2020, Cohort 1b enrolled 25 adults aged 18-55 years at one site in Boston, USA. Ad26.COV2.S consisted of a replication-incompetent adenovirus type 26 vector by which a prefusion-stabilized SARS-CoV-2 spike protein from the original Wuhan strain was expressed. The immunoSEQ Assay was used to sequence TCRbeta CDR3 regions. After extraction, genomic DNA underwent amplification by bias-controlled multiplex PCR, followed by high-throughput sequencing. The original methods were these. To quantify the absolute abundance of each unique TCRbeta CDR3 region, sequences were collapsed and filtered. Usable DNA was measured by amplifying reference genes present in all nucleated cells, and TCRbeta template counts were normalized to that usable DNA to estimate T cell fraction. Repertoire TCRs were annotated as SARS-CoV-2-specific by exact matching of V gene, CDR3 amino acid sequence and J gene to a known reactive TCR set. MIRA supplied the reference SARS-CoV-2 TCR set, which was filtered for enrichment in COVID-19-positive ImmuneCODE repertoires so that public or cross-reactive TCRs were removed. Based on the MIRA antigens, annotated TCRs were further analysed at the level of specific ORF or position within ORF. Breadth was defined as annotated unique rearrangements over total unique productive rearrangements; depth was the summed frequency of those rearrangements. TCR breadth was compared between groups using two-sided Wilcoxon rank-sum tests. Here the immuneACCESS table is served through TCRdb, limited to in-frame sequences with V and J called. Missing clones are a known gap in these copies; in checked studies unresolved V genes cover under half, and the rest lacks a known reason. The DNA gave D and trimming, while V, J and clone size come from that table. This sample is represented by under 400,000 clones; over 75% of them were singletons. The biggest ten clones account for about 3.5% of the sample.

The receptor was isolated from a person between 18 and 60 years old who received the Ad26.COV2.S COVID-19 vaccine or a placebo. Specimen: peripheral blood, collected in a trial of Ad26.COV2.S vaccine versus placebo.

The DNA is TGTGCCAGCAGTTACCGGGATGAAAAACTGTTTTTT. This sequence encodes CASSYRDEKLFF. The chain links TRBV6-5 with TRBJ1-4; no D gene can be assigned with confidence. Via the germline V gene, CDR1 is MNHEY and CDR2 SVGAGI. From the cysteine up to the phenylalanine, the CDR3 has a length of 12 residues. Only the CDR3 DNA stays, 36 bases, in frame from base 1. V lost 2 bases and J lost 6 bases; the stretch between them is 4 bases long.